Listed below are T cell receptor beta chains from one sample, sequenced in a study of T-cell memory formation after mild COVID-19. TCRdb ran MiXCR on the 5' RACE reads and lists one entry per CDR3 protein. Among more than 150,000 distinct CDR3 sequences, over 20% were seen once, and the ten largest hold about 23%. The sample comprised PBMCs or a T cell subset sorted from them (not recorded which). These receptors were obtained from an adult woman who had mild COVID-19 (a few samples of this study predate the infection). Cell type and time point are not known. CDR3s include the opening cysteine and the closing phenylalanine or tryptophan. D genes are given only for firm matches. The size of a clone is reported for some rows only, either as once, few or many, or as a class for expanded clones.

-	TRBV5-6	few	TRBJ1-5	TGTGCCAGCAGCTTGGCGGGGGGAAGGGGGACTCAGCCCCAGCATTTT	CASSLAGGRGTQPQHF
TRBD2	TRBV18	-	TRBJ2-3	TGTGCCAGCTCACCCCTCCCCACTAGCGGGGGGATCACAGATACGCAGTATTTT	CASSPLPTSGGITDTQYF
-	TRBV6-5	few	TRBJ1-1	TGTGCCAGCAGTTACGTAGACAGCACCCTTGAAGCTTTCTTT	CASSYVDSTLEAFF
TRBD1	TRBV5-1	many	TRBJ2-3	TGCGCCACCACGGGACAGGGTGGAAATACGCAGTATTTT	CATTGQGGNTQYF
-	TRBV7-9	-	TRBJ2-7	TGTGCCAGCAGCGATCGGACCTCACAGCAGTACTTC	CASSDRTSQQYF
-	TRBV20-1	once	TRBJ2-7	TGCAGTGCCTACCCCCAGGGGCGGGTGTACGAGCAGTACTTC	CSAYPQGRVYEQYF
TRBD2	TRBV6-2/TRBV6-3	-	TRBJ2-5	TGTGCCAGCAGTCCCGGACTAGCGTCTATCCCAGAGACCCAGTACTTC	CASSPGLASIPETQYF
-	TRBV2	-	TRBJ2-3	TGTGCCAGCAGTGAAGGGGGGTGGCCCACAGATACGCAGTATTTT	CASSEGGWPTDTQYF
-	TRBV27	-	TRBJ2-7	TGTGCCAGCAGTACGTACAGGGACCACGAGCAGTACTTC	CASSTYRDHEQYF
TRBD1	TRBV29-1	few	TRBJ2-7	TGCAGCTCATTGACAGGGGCCCCTAACTCCTACGAGCAGTACTTC	CSSLTGAPNSYEQYF
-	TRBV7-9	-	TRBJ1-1	TGTGCCAGCGGACTCTTGGCAGGGGACACGAACACTGAAGCTTTCTTT	CASGLLAGDTNTEAFF
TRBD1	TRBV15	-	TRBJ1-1	TGTGCCACCAGTAGGAGACAGGGAATGAACACTGAAGCTTTCTTT	CATSRRQGMNTEAFF
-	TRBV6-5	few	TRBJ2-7	TGTGCCAGCAGCCCCGAGGGCTGGGGAATGGCGAATAACTACGAGCAGTACTTC	CASSPEGWGMANNYEQYF
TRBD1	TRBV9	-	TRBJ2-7	TGTGCCAGCAGCACAGGGGACGAGCAGTACTTC	CASSTGDEQYF
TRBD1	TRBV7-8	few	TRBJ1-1	TGTGCCAGCAGCTTAGGACAGGGGGTTGGCACTGAAGCTTTCTTT	CASSLGQGVGTEAFF
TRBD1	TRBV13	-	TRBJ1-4	TGTGCCAGCAGCGGACAGGGAACTAATGAAAAACTGTTTTTT	CASSGQGTNEKLFF
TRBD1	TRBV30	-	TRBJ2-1	TGTGCCTGGAGTGTTACTCTGGGACAGGGCTACAATGAGCAGTTCTTC	CAWSVTLGQGYNEQFF
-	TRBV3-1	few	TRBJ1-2	TGTGCCAGCAGCCCGCGACCCTCGACTGTAGACGCTAACTATGGCTACACCTTC	CASSPRPSTVDANYGYTF
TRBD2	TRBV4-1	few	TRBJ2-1	TGCGCCAGCAGCCAGGGGAGGACTAGCGGGTACAATGAGCAGTTCTTC	CASSQGRTSGYNEQFF
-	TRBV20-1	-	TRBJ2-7	TGCAGTGCTAACACGCTGGAACGGGGGCCTTCCTACGAGCAGTACTTC	CSANTLERGPSYEQYF
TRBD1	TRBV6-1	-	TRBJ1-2	TGTGCCAGCAACCCAACAGGGGCTTATGGCTACACCTTC	CASNPTGAYGYTF
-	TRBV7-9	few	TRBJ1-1	TGTGCCAGCAGGGGCGGGGTTAACACTGAAGCTTTCTTT	CASRGGVNTEAFF
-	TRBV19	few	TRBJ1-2	TGTGCCAGTAACCTTGGTGCTGGCTACACCTTC	CASNLGAGYTF
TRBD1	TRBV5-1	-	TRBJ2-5	TGCGCCAGCAGTTGGGACAGGTCCCAAGAGACCCAGTACTTC	CASSWDRSQETQYF
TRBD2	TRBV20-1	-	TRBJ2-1	TGCAGTGCTAGAGTGGCTAGCGGGACAAGGTATGAGCAGTTCTTC	CSARVASGTRYEQFF
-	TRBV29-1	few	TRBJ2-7	TGCAGCGTTTTCCCTCCGGACACCTACGAGCAGTACTTC	CSVFPPDTYEQYF
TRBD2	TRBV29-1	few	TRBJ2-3	TGCAGCGTTGTTTTAGCGGGACACACAGATACGCAGTATTTT	CSVVLAGHTDTQYF
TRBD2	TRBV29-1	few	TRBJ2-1	TGCAGCGTTGATCCGCGGGGGGGCCAGGATGAGCAGTTCTTC	CSVDPRGGQDEQFF
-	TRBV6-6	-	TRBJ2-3	TGTGCCAGCAGTCCCCAAGATACGCAGTATTTT	CASSPQDTQYF
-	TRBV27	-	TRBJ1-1	TGTGCCAGCAGTTTCGGAAGGGCAAACACTGAAGCTTTCTTT	CASSFGRANTEAFF
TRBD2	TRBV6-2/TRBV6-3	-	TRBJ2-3	TGTGCCAGCAGTCCTAGCGGGGGGCCCGGGGATACGCAGTATTTT	CASSPSGGPGDTQYF
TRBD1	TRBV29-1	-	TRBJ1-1	TGCAGCGTAGCCGGGACAGGGTCGGGGAACACTGAAGCTTTCTTT	CSVAGTGSGNTEAFF
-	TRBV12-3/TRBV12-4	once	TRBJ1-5	TGTGCCAGCAGTTTCCACACCTTCAATCAGCCCCAGCATTTT	CASSFHTFNQPQHF
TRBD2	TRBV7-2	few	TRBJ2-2	TGTGCCAGCAGCTTGGGGGCGGGAGGGCCCACCGGGGAGCTGTTTTTT	CASSLGAGGPTGELFF
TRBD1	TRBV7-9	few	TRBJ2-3	TGTGCCAGCAGCCAAGGGGACAGTGCATCCCCCACAGATACGCAGTATTTT	CASSQGDSASPTDTQYF
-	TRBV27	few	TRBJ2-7	TGTGCCAGCAGTTTAGGGGGCTACCACGAGCAGTACTTC	CASSLGGYHEQYF
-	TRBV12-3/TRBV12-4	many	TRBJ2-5	TGTGCCAGCAGTTTAGGTCGGGGGCTCCAAGAGACCCAGTACTTC	CASSLGRGLQETQYF
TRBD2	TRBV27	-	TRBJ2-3	TGTGCCAGCAGTCCCCGGCTAGCGGGGGGCCTCACAGATACGCAGTATTTT	CASSPRLAGGLTDTQYF
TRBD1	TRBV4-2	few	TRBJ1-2	TGTGCCAGCAGCCAAGAGGGGACAGGCTATGGCTACACCTTC	CASSQEGTGYGYTF
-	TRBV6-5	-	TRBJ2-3	TGTGCCAGCAGTTACTCGGACCAGGTGATGGGAGGTACGCAGTATTTT	CASSYSDQVMGGTQYF
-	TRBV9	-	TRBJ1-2	TGTGCCAGCACCCCCAGCGACTCCTATGGCTACACCTTC	CASTPSDSYGYTF
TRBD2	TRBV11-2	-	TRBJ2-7	TGTGCCAGCAGCCCGAGACTAGCGGGGGCCCTAGACTACGAGCAGTACTTC	CASSPRLAGALDYEQYF
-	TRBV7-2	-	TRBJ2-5	TGTGCCAGCAGCTTAGATCAAAGGAAAGAGACCCAGTACTTC	CASSLDQRKETQYF
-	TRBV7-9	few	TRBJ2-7	TGTGCCAGCAGCTTATTGGGTTCACCGGGGATGAGCTCCTACGAGCAGTACTTC	CASSLLGSPGMSSYEQYF
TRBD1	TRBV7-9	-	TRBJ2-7	TGTGCCAGCAGCGCCAATCCCGGGACAGGGCTATACGAGCAGTACTTC	CASSANPGTGLYEQYF
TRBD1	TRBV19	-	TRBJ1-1	TGTGCCAGTAGCCCTAAGGACAGGGGTCGCACTGAAGCTTTCTTT	CASSPKDRGRTEAFF
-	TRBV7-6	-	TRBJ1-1	TGTGCCAGCAGCCCCATCCCAGGGCACGCTGAAGCTTTCTTT	CASSPIPGHAEAFF
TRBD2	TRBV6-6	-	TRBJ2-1	TGTGCCAGCTGCAGGTCTAGCGGCTTCGACAATGAGCAGTTCTTC	CASCRSSGFDNEQFF
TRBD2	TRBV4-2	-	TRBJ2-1	TGTGCCAGCAGCCAAGAAGCGGGAGGGTTTTACAATGAGCAGTTCTTC	CASSQEAGGFYNEQFF
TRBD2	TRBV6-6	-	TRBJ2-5	TGTGCCAGCAGTTACCCATCCCCGGCGGGAGGACAAGAGACCCAGTACTTC	CASSYPSPAGGQETQYF
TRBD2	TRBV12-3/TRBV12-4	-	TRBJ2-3	TGTGCCAGCAGGGGGGAGGGTAGGAGCACAGATACGCAGTATTTT	CASRGEGRSTDTQYF
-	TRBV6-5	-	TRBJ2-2	TGTGCCAGCAGTTACTCGTCAGGGTTAGCCGGGGAGCTGTTTTTT	CASSYSSGLAGELFF
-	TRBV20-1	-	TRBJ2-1	TGCAGTGCTAGAGTGGGGTACACAGCTTACAATGAGCAGTTCTTC	CSARVGYTAYNEQFF
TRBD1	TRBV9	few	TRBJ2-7	TGTGCCAGCAGCGTAGGGGAAGGGACAGGGGACGAGCAGTACTTC	CASSVGEGTGDEQYF
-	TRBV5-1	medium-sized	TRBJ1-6	TGCGCCAGCAGCTTGGAACCGTTGAGCTCCTATAATTCACCCCTCCACTTT	CASSLEPLSSYNSPLHF
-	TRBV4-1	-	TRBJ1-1	TGCGCCAGCAGCCAACTACACCCTGGGGACACTGAAGCTTTCTTT	CASSQLHPGDTEAFF